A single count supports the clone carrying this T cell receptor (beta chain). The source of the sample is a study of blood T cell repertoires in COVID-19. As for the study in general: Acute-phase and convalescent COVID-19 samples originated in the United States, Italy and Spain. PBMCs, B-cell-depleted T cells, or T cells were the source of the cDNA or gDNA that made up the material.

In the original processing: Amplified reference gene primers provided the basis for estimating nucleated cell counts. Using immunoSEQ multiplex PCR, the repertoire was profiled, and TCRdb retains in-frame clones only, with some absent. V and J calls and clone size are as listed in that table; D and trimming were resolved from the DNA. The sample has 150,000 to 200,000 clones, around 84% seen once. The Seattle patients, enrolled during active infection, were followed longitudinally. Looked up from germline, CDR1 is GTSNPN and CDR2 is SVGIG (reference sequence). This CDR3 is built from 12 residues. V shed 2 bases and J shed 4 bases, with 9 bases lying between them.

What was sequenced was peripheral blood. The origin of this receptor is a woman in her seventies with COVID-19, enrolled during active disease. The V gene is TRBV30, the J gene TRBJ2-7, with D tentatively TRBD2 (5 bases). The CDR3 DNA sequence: TGTGCCTGGAGTACTAGAGGTTACGAGCAGTACTTC. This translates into CAWSTRGYEQYF. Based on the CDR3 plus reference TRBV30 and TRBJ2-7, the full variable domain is SQTIHQWPATLVQPVGSPLSLECTVEGTSNPNLYWYRQAAGRGLQLLFYSVGIGQISSEVPQNLSASRPQDRQFILSSKKLLLSDSGFYLCAWSTRGYEQYFGPGTRLTVT.